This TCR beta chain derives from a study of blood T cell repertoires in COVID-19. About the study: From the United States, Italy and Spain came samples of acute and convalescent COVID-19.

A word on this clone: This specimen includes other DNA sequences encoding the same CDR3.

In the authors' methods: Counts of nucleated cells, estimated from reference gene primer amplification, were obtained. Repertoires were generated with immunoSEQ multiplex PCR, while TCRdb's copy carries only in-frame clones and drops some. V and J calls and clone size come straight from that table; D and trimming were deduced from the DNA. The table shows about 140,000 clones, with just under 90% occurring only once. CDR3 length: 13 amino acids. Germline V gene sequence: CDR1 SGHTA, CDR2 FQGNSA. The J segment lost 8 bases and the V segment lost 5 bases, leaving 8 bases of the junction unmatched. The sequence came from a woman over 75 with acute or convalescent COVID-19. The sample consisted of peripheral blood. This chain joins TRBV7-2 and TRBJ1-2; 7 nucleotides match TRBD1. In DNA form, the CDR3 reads TGTGCCAGCAGCCCCGACAGGGTTAGAGGCTACACCTTC. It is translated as CASSPDRVRGYTF.